The 7 T cell receptor beta chains in this list originate from one sample, sequenced in a study of T cell changes during pregnancy in multiple sclerosis. The method was immunoSEQ multiplex PCR; TCRdb's version includes in-frame clones alone and lacks a portion of them. The sample records around 60,000 clones, about 89% being singletons. The sequenced sample was peripheral blood, obtained in the first trimester of pregnancy. The receptors stem from a female donor with multiple sclerosis, enrolled in a pregnancy study.

The chain couples TRBV19 to TRBJ1-3, with D uncertain. With 7 bases removed from V and 5 bases from J, the gap between germline ends came to 15 bases. Germline values: CDR1 LNHDA, CDR2 SQIVND (reference sequence). The CDR3 has 14 amino acids. In DNA form, the CDR3 reads TGTGCCAGTACCCCTCCAGGCATCCGAAACACCATATATTTT. As protein: CASTPPGIRNTIYF.

This clone occurred once. The chain combines TRBV9 with TRBJ1-3, with 9 positions matching TRBD1. Germline values: CDR1 SGDLS, CDR2 YYNGEE. The CDR3 length is 17 residues. Trimming took 3 bases from V and 6 from J; bases not matched to a gene: 13. The CDR3 DNA follows: TGTGCCAGCAGCGGGGCGGGTGCCGGGACAGGGAAAAACACCATATATTTT. As protein: CASSGAGAGTGKNTIYF.

The chain joins TRBV19 to TRBJ2-7; TRBD2 matches 9 bases. J was trimmed by 4 bases and V by 1 base; bases with no gene match: 11. The CDR3 is 17 residues long. Germline V lookup: CDR1 LNHDA, CDR2 SQIVND (reference sequence). The CDR3 region has the DNA TGTGCCAGTAGTATAGTTCGCCTAGCGGGAAGAATTTACGAGCAGTACTTC. This translates into CASSIVRLAGRIYEQYF.

The chain joins TRBV7-9 to TRBJ1-2, with D perhaps TRBD1 (5 bases). This CDR3 is built from 17 residues. Germline V gene lookup returns CDR1 SEHNR and CDR2 FQNEAQ (reference sequence). V lost 6 bases and J lost 4, with 24 bases in between. CDR3 DNA: TGTGCCAGCAGAACGTTAACTGTTGACGGAGGGACCTATGGCTACACCTTC. Translated, it gives CASRTLTVDGGTYGYTF.

This rearrangement joins TRBV7-9 to TRBJ1-2; 11 bases fit TRBD1. Germline V CDR1 and CDR2: SEHNR, FQNEAQ (reference sequence). After removal of 4 bases from V and 6 bases from J, the junction contained 4 bases not matched to a gene. The CDR3 is 14 amino acids. This CDR3 reads CASSSGQGADGYTF. The DNA for the CDR3 is TGTGCCAGCAGCTCTGGACAGGGGGCGGATGGCTACACCTTC.

This chain joins TRBV5-4 and TRBJ2-3, with a weak D call TRBD1 (5 bases). This CDR3 has 14 amino acids. V was cut by 2 bases and J by 3 bases, with 10 bases left in between. Germline V lookup: CDR1 SGHNT, CDR2 YYREEE (reference sequence). The CDR3 spells CASSFGQGTDTQYF. The DNA for the CDR3 is TGTGCCAGCAGCTTCGGACAAGGGACAGATACGCAGTATTTT.

The gene calls are TRBV10-1 and TRBJ1-1, with 8 nucleotides matching TRBD1. V shed 4 bases and J 4 bases; nucleotides not matched to a gene: 5. The CDR3 is 14 residues long. Germline CDR1 is WNHNN and CDR2 is SYGVQD (reference sequence). Written as DNA, the CDR3 is TGCGCCAGCAGTGGACAGGGGCTTGGCACTGAAGCTTTCTTT. This translates into CASSGQGLGTEAFF.